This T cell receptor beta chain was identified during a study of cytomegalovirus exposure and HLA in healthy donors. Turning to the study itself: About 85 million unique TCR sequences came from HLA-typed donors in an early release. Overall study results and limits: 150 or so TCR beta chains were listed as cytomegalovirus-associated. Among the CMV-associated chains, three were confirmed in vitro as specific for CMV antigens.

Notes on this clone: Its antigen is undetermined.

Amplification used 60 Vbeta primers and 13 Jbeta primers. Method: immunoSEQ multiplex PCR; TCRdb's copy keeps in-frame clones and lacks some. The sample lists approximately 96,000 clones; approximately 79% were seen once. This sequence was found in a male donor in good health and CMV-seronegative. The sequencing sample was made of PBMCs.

In DNA, the CDR3 is TGTGCCAGCAGCTTACGACAGAGATACGAGCAGTACTTC. Translation gives CASSLRQRYEQYF. The chain combines TRBV7-2 with TRBJ2-7, with D tentatively TRBD1 (5 bases). V gave up 2 bases and J gave up 4 bases, with 9 bases separating them. The length of the CDR3 is 13 residues. Germline values: CDR1 SGHTA, CDR2 FQGNSA.